This TCR beta chain is drawn from a study of cytomegalovirus exposure and HLA in healthy donors. Study summary: A prior study identified just under 120 million unique TCR beta sequences from about 180 million T cells. Assignment to the Caucasian-associated ancestry cluster applied to around 80% of the approximately 370 genotyped donors.

The primer mix had 60 Vbeta and 13 Jbeta primers. The repertoire was sequenced with immunoSEQ multiplex PCR; TCRdb's copy has only in-frame clones and lacks some. The data show about 83,000 clones, 60% to 80% seen once. This CDR3 region has 16 residues. Trimming pared 0 bases from V and 3 bases from J, leaving 13 bases between. Germline CDR1 reads SGHNT; CDR2 reads YYREEE (reference sequence). A word on this clone: Its specificity is not known.

As for the donors, each was a healthy bone marrow donor. Whole-study findings and limits: Among the CMV-associated chains, a few were confirmed in vitro as specific for CMV antigens.

The chain uses TRBV5-4 and TRBJ2-1, with a possible D match to TRBD1 (5 bases). The source is a man between 60 and 75 years old in good health and CMV-seronegative. Sample: PBMCs. CDR3 in DNA: TGTGCCAGCAGCTTGGGTTCCGGAACAGGCTACAATGAGCAGTTCTTC. This translates into CASSLGSGTGYNEQFF.